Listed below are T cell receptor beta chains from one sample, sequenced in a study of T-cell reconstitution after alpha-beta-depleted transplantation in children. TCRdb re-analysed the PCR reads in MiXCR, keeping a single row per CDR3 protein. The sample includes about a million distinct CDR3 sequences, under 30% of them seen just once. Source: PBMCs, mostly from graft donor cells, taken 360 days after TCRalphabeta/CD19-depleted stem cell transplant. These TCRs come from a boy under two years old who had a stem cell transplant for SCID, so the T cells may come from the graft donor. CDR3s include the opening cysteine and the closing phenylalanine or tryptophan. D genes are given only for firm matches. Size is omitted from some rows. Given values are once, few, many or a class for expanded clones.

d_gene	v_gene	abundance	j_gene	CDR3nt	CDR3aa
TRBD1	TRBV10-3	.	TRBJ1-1	TGTGCCATTGCAGGGGGAGGGAACACTGAAGCTTTCTTT	CAIAGGGNTEAFF
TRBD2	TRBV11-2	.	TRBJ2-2	TGTGCCAGCACCTTACCCAACCTAGCGGGGGGCGGGGAGCTGTTTTTT	CASTLPNLAGGGELFF
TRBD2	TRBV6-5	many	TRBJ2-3	TGTGCCAGCAGTTCAGCGGGGGGGGGCACAGATACGCAGTATTTT	CASSSAGGGTDTQYF
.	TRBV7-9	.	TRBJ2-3	TGTGCCAGCAGCTGTCACCCCTCGGCTACGCAGTATTTT	CASSCHPSATQYF
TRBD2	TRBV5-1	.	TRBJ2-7	TGCGCCAGCAGCTTTCTAGCGGGAGCCGCGCAGTACTTC	CASSFLAGAAQYF
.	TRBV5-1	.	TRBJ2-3	TGCGCCAGCAGCCTGAATAGGGGTCCTGGGGATACGCAGTATTTT	CASSLNRGPGDTQYF
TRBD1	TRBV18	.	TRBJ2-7	TGTGCCAGCTCACCCCAGACAGGGCTCGGCCACGAGCAGTACTTC	CASSPQTGLGHEQYF
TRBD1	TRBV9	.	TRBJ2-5	TGTGCCAGCAGCGCCCAGGACAGGGGGCGCTTGGAGACCCAGTACTTC	CASSAQDRGRLETQYF
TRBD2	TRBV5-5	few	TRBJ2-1	TGTGCCAGCAGCTTGGCACCTAGCGGGGGTTACAATGAGCAGTTCTTC	CASSLAPSGGYNEQFF
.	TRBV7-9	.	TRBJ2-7	TGTGCCAGCAGCCTCGAGACAGAGTTTACTATCTACGAGCAGTACTTC	CASSLETEFTIYEQYF
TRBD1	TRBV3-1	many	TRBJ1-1	TGTGCCAGCAGCCAGGTAGGGGGCGGGACTGAAGCTTTCTTT	CASSQVGGGTEAFF
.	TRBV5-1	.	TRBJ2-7	TGCGCCAGCAGCTCGGGAACAGCCGTTAGCTACGAGCAGTACTTC	CASSSGTAVSYEQYF
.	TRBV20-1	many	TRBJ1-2	TGCAGTGCTCGGCCAACGTGGGTGATGACCTTC	CSARPTWVMTF
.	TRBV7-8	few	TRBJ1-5	TGTGCCAGCAGCTTACGAGGAGAGGAGGGCAATCAGCCCCAGCATTTT	CASSLRGEEGNQPQHF
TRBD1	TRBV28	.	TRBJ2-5	TGTGCCAGCCATACTCTACGGGACAGCCAAGAGACCCAGTACTTC	CASHTLRDSQETQYF
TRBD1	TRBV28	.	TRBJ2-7	TGTGCCAGCAGTACCGTCGACAGGGGGGTTTACGAGCAGTACTTC	CASSTVDRGVYEQYF
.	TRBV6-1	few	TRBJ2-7	TGTGCCAGCGCGGGCGGGTCAAGCTCCTACGAGCAGTACTTC	CASAGGSSSYEQYF
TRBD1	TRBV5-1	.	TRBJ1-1	TGCGCCAGCAGCACAAGACAGGGCGCGATGAACACTGAAGCTTTCTTT	CASSTRQGAMNTEAFF
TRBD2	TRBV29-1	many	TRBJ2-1	TGCAGCGTTGTGGGGGAGGGCAATGAGCAGTTCTTC	CSVVGEGNEQFF
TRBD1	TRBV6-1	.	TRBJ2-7	TGTGCCAGCACCCTAAACAGGGGGTTGTACGAGCAGTACTTC	CASTLNRGLYEQYF
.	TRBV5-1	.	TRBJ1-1	TGCGCCAGCAGCCCCAGGGAGTCGGTCACTGAAGCTTTCTTT	CASSPRESVTEAFF
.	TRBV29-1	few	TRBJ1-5	TGCAGCGTTGCGGGCGGACAGAATCAGCCCCAGCATTTT	CSVAGGQNQPQHF
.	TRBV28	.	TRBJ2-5	TGTGCCAGCAGTGGAAGGCTACAAGAGACCCAGTACTTC	CASSGRLQETQYF
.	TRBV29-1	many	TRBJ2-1	TGCAGCGTTTCACAGGGAAATGAGCAGTTCTTC	CSVSQGNEQFF
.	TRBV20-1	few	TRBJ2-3	TGCAGTGCCAAGCGTCACCGCACAGATACGCAGTATTTT	CSAKRHRTDTQYF
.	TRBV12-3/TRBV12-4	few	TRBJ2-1	TGTGCCAGCAGCGCCACGAATAATGAGCAGTTCTTC	CASSATNNEQFF
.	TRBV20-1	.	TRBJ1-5	TGCAGTGCTATTGAGGATCGGGGGCTGAGGCAGCCCCAGCATTTT	CSAIEDRGLRQPQHF
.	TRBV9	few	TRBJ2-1	TGTGCCAGCAGCCCTCGGGCCCAAGGAGGTGAGCAGTTCTTC	CASSPRAQGGEQFF